These 27 T cell receptor beta chains were all obtained from the same sample, sequenced in a study of blood T cells in healthy people across ages. Sample-barcoded 5' priming and a J-beta primer mix drove a second PCR of 7 to 11 cycles. TCRdb reprocessed the 5' RACE reads via MiXCR and lists one record per CDR3 protein. This table has about 780,000 distinct CDR3 sequences, 35% to 50% appearing once. What was sequenced was blood. The origin of the receptors is a man older than 75 in good health.

This clonotype showed up many times. V and J are TRBV29-1 and TRBJ1-1; D is ambiguous. The CDR3 totals 11 residues. Germline CDR1 SQVTM, CDR2 ANQGSEA. Deletions cut 5 bases from V and 2 bases from J, with 6 bases between. The CDR3 loop reads CSVLHNTEAFF. The CDR3 DNA reads TGCAGCGTTTTGCATAACACTGAAGCTTTCTTT.

The V gene is TRBV6-5, the J gene TRBJ2-7, with D perhaps matching TRBD2 (6 bases). There are 13 residues in the CDR3. V lost 6 bases and J lost 4, with 13 bases in between. Germline V gene sequence: CDR1 MNHEY, CDR2 SVGAGI. The chain's CDR3 is CASRRFGSYEQYF. DNA of the CDR3: TGTGCCAGCAGAAGGTTCGGGAGTTACGAGCAGTACTTC.

This clonotype has ten or more counts. This sequence joins TRBV28 and TRBJ2-7; 14 positions match TRBD2. This CDR3 has 19 residues. J lost 0 bases, V lost 6 bases, and 13 bases had no gene match. Germline CDR1 reads MDHEN; CDR2 reads SYDVKM. The CDR3 bases are TGTGCCAGCAGCCCCGGGACTAGCGGGAGAAAGTGGAACTCCTACGAGCAGTACTTC. Residues: CASSPGTSGRKWNSYEQYF. The full variable domain, rest sourced from reference TRBV28 and TRBJ2-7, is DVKVTQSSRYLVKRTGEKVFLECVQDMDHENMFWYRQDPGLGLRLIYFSYDVKMKEKGDIPEGYSVSREKKERFSLILESASTNQTSMYLCASSPGTSGRKWNSYEQYFGPGTRLTVT.

Only a few counts were recorded for this clonotype. CDR3 nucleotide sequence: TGCAGTGCTAGAGATGCGTCGGGGCGGGAGGGCACAGATACGCAGTATTTT. Its protein is CSARDASGREGTDTQYF. The gene calls are TRBV20-1 and TRBJ2-3; 8 nucleotides agree with TRBD2. With V trimmed by 0 bases and J by 1 base, 9 bases remained unmatched. The CDR3 consists of 17 residues. CDR1 and CDR2 (germline): DFQATT, SNEGSKA (reference sequence).

This clonotype was counted between two and nine times. The chain couples TRBV12-3 or TRBV12-4 to TRBJ2-3; D possibly corresponds to TRBD1 (6 bases). The ends were cut back, 4 bases at V and 3 bases at J, with 20 bases in the middle. The CDR3 covers 17 residues. CDR3 region: CASSSRGSGGTTDTQYF. The CDR3 nucleotides read TGTGCCAGCAGTTCCCGCGGGTCTGGGGGCACGACAGATACGCAGTATTTT.

The rearrangement links TRBV29-1 to TRBJ1-3, with D perhaps matching TRBD1 (6 bases). V lost 3 bases to trimming and J lost 7 bases, with 10 bases between them. There are 12 residues in the CDR3. Per the germline V gene, CDR1 is SQVTM and CDR2 is ANQGSEA. In DNA form, the CDR3 reads TGCAGCGTTGACGGTCAGGGGAACACCATATATTTT. This encodes CSVDGQGNTIYF.

This clonotype was detected a few times. The gene calls are TRBV6-6 and TRBJ2-5; D is unresolved. Trimming removed 2 bases at V and 1 base at J, with 14 bases between. Germline CDR1 reads MNHNY; CDR2 reads SVGAGI (reference sequence). This CDR3 comprises 16 residues. CDR3 protein: CASSYIFATSQETQYF. CDR3 in DNA: TGTGCCAGCAGTTACATTTTTGCCACCTCCCAAGAGACCCAGTACTTC.

The chain carries TRBV7-8 and TRBJ2-7; 13 nucleotides match TRBD2. The CDR3 has 15 amino acids. The ends lost 5 bases at V and 4 bases at J; junction bases unmatched: 5. Germline values: CDR1 SGHVS, CDR2 FQNEAQ. CDR3 bases: TGTGCCAGCAGCGCCCGGACTAGCGGGGGATACGAGCAGTACTTC. Its translation is CASSARTSGGYEQYF.

This chain links TRBV27 with TRBJ2-5; no firm D call. Germline values: CDR1 MNHEY, CDR2 SMNVEV (reference sequence). The CDR3 covers 13 residues. Trimming shortened V by 7 bases and J by 11 bases, and 20 bases separated the two germline ends. The CDR3 is CASTPRNYNEQYF. For the CDR3, the DNA is TGTGCCAGCACGCCGCGGAACTACAATGAGCAGTACTTC.

For this clonotype: A much more abundant neighbour one base away suggests this may be a read error. The chain couples TRBV4-2 to TRBJ2-1; 11 bases fit TRBD2. The CDR3 covers 16 residues. Germline lookup yields CDR1 LGHNA and CDR2 YNFKEQ. Trimming removed 0 bases from V and 13 bases from J; junction bases left unmatched: 11. The CDR3 DNA sequence: TGTGCCAGCAGCCAAGATCTGCTAGCGGGAGGAGAGACCCAGTTCTTC. It encodes CASSQDLLAGGETQFF.

This clonotype was seen repeatedly, ten times or more. V is TRBV28 and J is TRBJ2-1; D remains unclear. CDR1 is MDHEN and CDR2 is SYDVKM in the germline V gene. Trimming removed 5 bases from V and 0 bases from J, with 11 bases in between. The CDR3 contains 15 residues. This CDR3 is CASSLTVSSYNEQFF. CDR3 nucleotides: TGTGCCAGCAGTCTTACTGTTAGCTCCTACAATGAGCAGTTCTTC.

This clonotype was detected only a few times. CDR3 protein: CASSWIGGRNYEQYF. The CDR3 coding sequence is TGTGCCAGCAGCTGGATCGGGGGCCGCAACTACGAGCAGTACTTC. The V call is TRBV7-2, the J call TRBJ2-7; D possibly matches TRBD1 or TRBD2 (6 bases each). Trimming left V 4 bases short and J 3 bases short, with 16 bases between. Germline V CDR1 and CDR2: SGHTA, FQGNSA. This CDR3 is 15 amino acids long.

This clonotype was detected only a few times. The rearrangement uses TRBV20-1 and TRBJ2-5, with TRBD2 as a possible D gene (7 bases). Germline CDR1 and CDR2: DFQATT and SNEGSKA (reference sequence). CDR3 length: 14 residues. The V end was cut by 6 bases, the J end by 11 bases, with 25 bases between. The CDR3 DNA sequence: TGCAGTGCAATCCCGGCGGGGGCCTGGGATGAGCAGTACTTC. Its translation: CSAIPAGAWDEQYF.

CDR3 in amino acids: CASSVAGRAFNEKLFF. The CDR3 DNA sequence: TGTGCCAGCAGCGTAGCGGGTCGGGCCTTCAATGAAAAACTGTTTTTT. The chain links TRBV9 to TRBJ1-4; D not certain. V lost 0 bases, J lost 5 bases, and 14 bases lay in between. This CDR3 contains 16 residues. Germline V lookup: CDR1 SGDLS, CDR2 YYNGEE.

The chain is built from TRBV29-1 and TRBJ2-1; TRBD2 matches at 8 bases. The trim removed 5 bases at V and 9 bases at J, leaving 6 bases unmatched. The CDR3 has 12 amino acids. CDR1 is SQVTM, CDR2 ANQGSEA, per germline. CDR3 amino acids: CSVPVAGGEQFF. CDR3 nucleotides: TGCAGCGTTCCTGTTGCGGGAGGTGAGCAGTTCTTC.

The chain recombines TRBV24-1 with TRBJ2-1, with D possibly TRBD2 on 5 matching bases. The CDR3 loop spans 15 amino acids. Trimming removed 10 bases at V and 0 bases at J, with 15 bases between. The V gene's germline CDR1 is KGHDR and CDR2 SFDVKD. The CDR3: CATKADGFSYNEQFF. The CDR3 DNA reads TGTGCCACGAAAGCGGACGGATTCTCCTACAATGAGCAGTTCTTC.

The chain combines TRBV28 with TRBJ2-1; D ambiguous. V was pared by 10 bases and J by 3 bases, with 22 bases between. Germline CDR1 is MDHEN and CDR2 is SYDVKM. The CDR3 contains 16 residues. The CDR3 DNA is TGTGCCACCGGATTACTTAGCACGCCAGTCTACAATGAGCAGTTCTTC. This sequence encodes CATGLLSTPVYNEQFF.

This chain links TRBV12-3 or TRBV12-4 with TRBJ2-3; 8 bases are a match to TRBD2. The junction had 8 bases not matched to a gene; V was cut back by 2 bases and J by 4 bases. This CDR3 spans 16 amino acids. The CDR3 here is CASSLSGGGRADTQYF. CDR3 sequence (DNA): TGTGCCAGCAGTTTATCTGGCGGGGGGAGAGCAGATACGCAGTATTTT.

The rearrangement links TRBV19 to TRBJ2-7, with 7 nucleotides matching TRBD1. The germline V gene has CDR1 LNHDA and CDR2 SQIVND (reference sequence). The CDR3 is 14 amino acids. Losses at the gene ends were 3 bases for V and 6 bases for J; bases not matched to a gene: 8. The CDR3 DNA follows: TGTGCCAGTAGTATCCGGACAGGTGGCGCCGAGCAGTACTTC. Translated: CASSIRTGGAEQYF.

A note on this clonotype: At one of its ends the junction is not consistent with the germline gene, which may arise from a read error. CDR3 sequence (DNA): TGTACCATCAAAGACAGGGTAGAAGAGACCCAGTACTTC. It encodes CTIKDRVEETQYF. V and J are TRBV10-3 and TRBJ2-5; 7 bases are a match to TRBD1. The V gene's germline CDR1 is ENHRY and CDR2 SYGVKD. This CDR3 region has 13 residues.

This chain connects TRBV29-1 to TRBJ2-2, with unresolved D. The germline V gene has CDR1 SQVTM and CDR2 ANQGSEA. Trimming shortened V by 5 bases and J by 1 base, and 5 bases separated the two germline ends. CDR3 length: 12 amino acids. The CDR3 region has the DNA TGCAGCGTTACACAGAACACCGGGGAGCTGTTTTTT. This sequence encodes CSVTQNTGELFF.

This clonotype was found a few times. The genes are TRBV21-1 and TRBJ2-7. TRBV21-1 is a documented pseudogene. The CDR3 is 14 amino acids. As DNA, the CDR3 is TGTGCCAGCAGCAAGTCAAGGGGGTCCTACGAGCAGTACTTC. Amino acids: CASSKSRGSYEQYF.

This clonotype was recorded many times. The chain combines TRBV5-1 with TRBJ1-1; possible D gene TRBD1, 5 bases. Germline V gene lookup returns CDR1 SGHRS and CDR2 YFSETQ. This CDR3 spans 14 amino acids. V lost 4 bases and J lost 3, with 13 bases in between. In nucleotides, the CDR3 is TGCGCCAGCAGCGACGTGGGGGGGTACACTGAAGCTTTCTTT. Its translation: CASSDVGGYTEAFF.

V and J are TRBV4-3 and TRBJ1-2; perhaps TRBD1 as D (5 bases). The CDR3 loop spans 16 amino acids. Germline V CDR1 and CDR2: LGHNA, YSLEER. Trimming stripped 0 bases from V and 4 bases from J, with 15 bases between. The CDR3 nucleotides are TGCGCCAGCAGCCAAGACGACAGCGTTGCCACCTATGGCTACACCTTC. This sequence encodes CASSQDDSVATYGYTF.

The V call is TRBV28, the J call TRBJ1-1; 7 nucleotides agree with TRBD1. There are 16 residues in the CDR3. Trimming took 8 bases from V and 0 from J; bases not matched to a gene: 12. The germline CDR1 and CDR2 sequences are MDHEN and SYDVKM. CDR3 loop: CASRLGQETMNTEAFF. The CDR3 nucleotides are TGTGCCAGCCGACTCGGACAGGAAACCATGAACACTGAAGCTTTCTTT.

The rearrangement joins TRBV20-1 to TRBJ2-3; TRBD1 matches at 9 bases. CDR1 is DFQATT and CDR2 is SNEGSKA in the germline V gene (reference sequence). The CDR3 runs 16 residues. Germline trimming cut 1 base from V and 3 bases from J; bases unmatched to any gene: 8. The CDR3 DNA follows: TGCAGTGCTAGAGTACTTTGGACAGGGGCGACAGATACGCAGTATTTT. It yields the protein CSARVLWTGATDTQYF.

The chain recombines TRBV5-1 with TRBJ2-1; possible D gene TRBD1, 5 bases. The CDR3 sequence is 13 residues long. V lost 2 bases and J 5 bases, leaving 8 bases between the germline ends. Germline CDR1 SGHRS, CDR2 YFSETQ. This chain's CDR3 is CASSFRVDNEQFF. CDR3 bases: TGCGCCAGCAGCTTCAGGGTCGACAATGAGCAGTTCTTC.